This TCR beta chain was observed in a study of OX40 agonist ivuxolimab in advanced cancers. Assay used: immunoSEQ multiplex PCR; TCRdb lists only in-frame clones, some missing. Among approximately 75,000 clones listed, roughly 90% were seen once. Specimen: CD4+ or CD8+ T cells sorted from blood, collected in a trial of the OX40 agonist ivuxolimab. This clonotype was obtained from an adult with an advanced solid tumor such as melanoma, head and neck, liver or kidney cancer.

The CDR3 DNA follows: TGTGCCAGCAGCTCTGGACAGTTAAATCAGCCCCAGCATTTT. It codes for CASSSGQLNQPQHF. The V and J genes are TRBV7-9 and TRBJ1-5; a weak D match, TRBD1 (6 bases). Germline V gene lookup returns CDR1 SEHNR and CDR2 FQNEAQ (reference sequence). This CDR3 is 14 amino acids long. Trimming took off 4 bases at V and 4 bases at J, with 11 bases between the two ends.